Listed here are 10 T cell receptor beta chains from one sample, sequenced in a study of T cells in Graves' hyperthyroidism and ophthalmopathy. RNA transcripts yielded amplified TCR beta CDR3 regions. With the HTBI primer set, the TCR CDR3 went through a first round of RT-PCR. TCRdb independently ran MiXCR on the multiplex PCR reads; one entry per CDR3 protein. Of over 500,000 distinct CDR3 sequences in the sample, more than 15% were seen once. Sequenced input: blood. The receptors originated from a woman under 30 with Graves' ophthalmopathy.

This clonotype showed up many times. This sequence joins TRBV6-2 or TRBV6-3 and TRBJ2-5; 9 bases are shared with TRBD2. The CDR3 is 17 amino acids. Germline lookup yields CDR1 MNHEY and CDR2 SVGEGT. V was clipped by 0 bases and J by 5 bases; unmatched bases: 10. CDR3 nucleotides: TGTGCCAGCAGTTACTCGATAGCGGGAGTGATTCGGGAGACCCAGTACTTC. This sequence encodes CASSYSIAGVIRETQYF.

The table lists this clonotype with many counts. The chain combines TRBV27 with TRBJ1-5, with D unclear. Germline V CDR1 and CDR2: MNHEY, SMNVEV (reference sequence). The CDR3 runs to 12 residues. V was shortened by 6 bases and J by 2 bases, with 5 bases between the two germline ends. CDR3 DNA sequence: TGTGCCAGCAGCGGGGGCAATCAGCCCCAGCATTTT. This translates into CASSGGNQPQHF.

The chain has TRBV6-2 or TRBV6-3 and TRBJ2-3; TRBD1 or TRBD2 may be the D gene (5 bases each). Looked up from germline, CDR1 is MNHEY and CDR2 is SVGEGT. This CDR3 has 14 residues. Trimming removed 8 bases at V and 3 bases at J, with 15 bases between. The CDR3 sequence: CASHRGSTTDTQYF. In DNA form, the CDR3 reads TGTGCCAGCCATCGGGGCAGTACGACAGATACGCAGTATTTT.

The table lists this clonotype with many counts. This chain joins TRBV7-3 and TRBJ2-1; D unclear. Germline CDR1 SGHTA, CDR2 FQGTGA. V dropped 4 bases and J dropped 7 bases, with 17 bases sitting between them. The CDR3 covers 15 residues. The CDR3 here is CASSSVPTLENEQFF. The CDR3 DNA follows: TGTGCCAGCAGCTCGGTCCCAACTTTGGAGAATGAGCAGTTCTTC.

This clonotype has ten or more counts. The V gene is TRBV7-9, the J gene TRBJ1-2; D not resolved. The CDR3 has 13 amino acids. CDR1 is SEHNR and CDR2 is FQNEAQ in the germline V gene (reference sequence). Trimming pared 1 base from V and 8 bases from J, leaving 11 bases between. CDR3 amino acids: CASSLEVLRGYTF. The CDR3 region has the DNA TGTGCCAGCAGCTTAGAGGTCTTGAGGGGCTACACCTTC.

This clonotype was detected many times. This chain links TRBV28 with TRBJ2-7; TRBD1 matches 8 bases. Unmatched junction bases numbered 9, after V lost 6 bases and J lost 2 bases. From germline, CDR1 is MDHEN and CDR2 SYDVKM. CDR3 size: 15 residues. Here the CDR3 DNA reads TGTGCCAGCAGCTCCACCGGGACAGGCACCTACGAGCAGTACTTC. This translates into CASSSTGTGTYEQYF. Together with reference TRBV28 and TRBJ2-7, the CDR3 gives the full variable domain: DVKVTQSSRYLVKRTGEKVFLECVQDMDHENMFWYRQDPGLGLRLIYFSYDVKMKEKGDIPEGYSVSREKKERFSLILESASTNQTSMYLCASSSTGTGTYEQYFGPGTRLTVT.

V and J are TRBV11-3 and TRBJ2-1, with D possibly being TRBD1 (6 bases). Germline CDR1 reads SGHNT; CDR2 reads YENEEA. Trimming removed 1 base from V and 6 bases from J, with 13 bases in between. This CDR3 comprises 15 residues. CDR3: CASSLVRDKSNEQFF. The CDR3, as DNA: TGTGCCAGCAGCTTAGTGAGGGACAAATCCAATGAGCAGTTCTTC. Variable domain in full (rest from reference TRBV11-3 and TRBJ2-1): EAGVVQSPRYKIIEKKQPVAFWCNPISGHNTLYWYLQNLGQGPELLIRYENEEAVDDSQLPKDRFSAERLKGVDSTLKIQPAELGDSAVYLCASSLVRDKSNEQFFGPGTRLTVL.

This clonotype occurred many times. The rearrangement uses TRBV15 and TRBJ1-5, with 9 bases fitting TRBD1. The CDR3 is 17 residues long. V shed 0 bases, J shed 4 bases, and the junction held 7 bases outside the gene matches. Germline lookup yields CDR1 LNHNV and CDR2 YYDKDF (reference sequence). DNA of the CDR3: TGTGCCACCAGCAGAGATCCGGGACAGGGAAGGAATCAGCCCCAGCATTTT. Its translation: CATSRDPGQGRNQPQHF.

This clonotype showed up just a few times. The chain employs TRBV2 and TRBJ2-7, with 7 bases that match TRBD1. This CDR3 spans 16 amino acids. Looked up from germline, CDR1 is SNHLY and CDR2 is FYNNEI. V shed 5 bases and J 3 bases; nucleotides not matched to a gene: 13. The DNA of the CDR3 is TGTGCCAGCAGTCCGATCCCGGGACAGAGAATCTACGAGCAGTACTTC. It yields the protein CASSPIPGQRIYEQYF.

V usage is TRBV5-1 and J usage is TRBJ1-6, with TRBD1 matching over 7 bases. The CDR3 consists of 14 residues. CDR1 and CDR2 from the germline V gene are SGHRS and YFSETQ. Germline trimming cut 0 bases from V and 9 bases from J; bases unmatched to any gene: 3. CDR3 DNA sequence: TGCGCCAGCAGCTTGGAGGCAGGGGGTTCACCCCTCCACTTT. This codes for CASSLEAGGSPLHF.